The 21 T cell receptor beta chains below were found in one sample sequenced in a study of T cells in Graves' hyperthyroidism and ophthalmopathy. The investigators amplified TCR beta CDR3 regions from RNA transcripts. With the HTBI primer set, the TCR CDR3 went through a first round of RT-PCR. TCRdb re-called the multiplex PCR reads with MiXCR, one entry per CDR3 protein. Among roughly 400,000 distinct CDR3 sequences listed, 20% to 25% were seen once. The sequenced material came from blood. The receptors derive from a middle-aged man with Graves' hyperthyroidism.

This clonotype was counted only a few times. The genes are TRBV6-5 and TRBJ2-5; D is possibly TRBD1 (6 bases). Germline V gene data show CDR1 as MNHEY and CDR2 as SVGAGI. CDR3 size: 14 residues. The germline V and J ends were trimmed by 0 bases and 2 bases, with 7 bases remaining between them. The CDR3 sequence is CASSYSGTQETQYF. The CDR3 nucleotides read TGTGCCAGCAGTTACTCCGGGACACAAGAGACCCAGTACTTC.

This clonotype was observed a few times. This chain uses TRBV6-1 with TRBJ2-3; TRBD2 matches 7 bases. The CDR3 is made up of 16 amino acids. Looked up from germline, CDR1 is MNHNS and CDR2 is SASEGT. The V and J ends lost 6 bases and 2 bases, in that order; junction bases with no gene match: 11. CDR3 DNA: TGTGCCAGCAGCGTCGGACTAGAGCCAAACACAGATACGCAGTATTTT. Residues: CASSVGLEPNTDTQYF.

The chain is built from TRBV5-4 and TRBJ2-6; TRBD1 might be the D (6 bases). Deletions cut 4 bases from V and 3 bases from J, with 11 bases between. CDR1 and CDR2 (germline): SGHNT, YYREEE (reference sequence). The CDR3 loop spans 15 amino acids. The CDR3 is CASSGGAGGANVLTF. The CDR3 nucleotides are TGTGCCAGCAGCGGGGGCGCTGGTGGGGCCAACGTCCTGACTTTC.

This clonotype has only one observation. The gene calls are TRBV9 and TRBJ2-7; 13 nucleotides align to TRBD2. V trimming: 3 bases; J trimming: 4 bases; junction bases outside the gene matches: 1. The CDR3 totals 14 residues. CDR1 is SGDLS, CDR2 YYNGEE, per germline. The CDR3 is CASSGGLAGYEQYF. In nucleotides, the CDR3 is TGTGCCAGCAGCGGGGGACTAGCGGGATACGAGCAGTACTTC.

This clonotype was seen a few times. This chain uses TRBV7-2 with TRBJ2-3, with D perhaps being TRBD1 or TRBD2 (5 bases each). The CDR3 totals 15 residues. In germline, CDR1 is SGHTA, CDR2 FQGNSA. V lost 5 bases, J lost 3 bases, and 15 bases lay in between. The CDR3 here is CASSRFGGFTDTQYF. In DNA, the CDR3 is TGTGCCAGCAGCCGCTTTGGGGGTTTTACAGATACGCAGTATTTT.

This clonotype was counted only a few times. The chain joins TRBV5-5 to TRBJ2-7; D might be TRBD1 (7 bases). The germline V gene encodes CDR1 SGHKS and CDR2 YYEKEE (reference sequence). The CDR3 consists of 15 residues. Trimming cost V 4 bases and J 2 bases, with 16 bases left between them. DNA of the CDR3: TGTGCCAGCAGCCGGGGGACAGTGGGAGCCTACGAGCAGTACTTC. Residues: CASSRGTVGAYEQYF.

In its sample, this clonotype was seen many times. J is TRBJ2-7 and V is TRBV12-3 or TRBV12-4, with 8 bases that match TRBD1. The CDR3 covers 14 residues. With V trimmed by 5 bases and J by 2 bases, 5 bases remained unmatched. CDR3 coding DNA: TGTGCCAGCAGTCTACAGGGGGGCCCCTACGAGCAGTACTTC. Translated: CASSLQGGPYEQYF.

The gene calls are TRBV10-3 and TRBJ2-1, with D hard to call. The CDR3 has 13 amino acids. In germline, CDR1 is ENHRY, CDR2 SYGVKD. The V end lost 2 bases, the J end lost 6 bases, and 8 bases lay between the germline ends. CDR3 loop: CAISEGRINEQFF. CDR3 nucleotides: TGTGCCATCAGTGAGGGTAGGATCAATGAGCAGTTCTTC.

The chain carries TRBV7-2 and TRBJ2-1; tentatively, D is TRBD2 (6 bases). Germline CDR1 and CDR2: SGHTA and FQGNSA. Between the trimmed V and J ends, which lost 5 bases and 3 bases, there was a span of 17 bases. The CDR3 consists of 16 residues. The CDR3 nucleotides are TGTGCCAGCAGCCGAGACCTCGCCGGGGGCTACAATGAGCAGTTCTTC. It yields the protein CASSRDLAGGYNEQFF.

This clonotype has a handful of counts. V and J are TRBV9 and TRBJ1-1; 7 nucleotides agree with TRBD1. The CDR3 has 16 amino acids. Per the germline V gene, CDR1 is SGDLS and CDR2 is YYNGEE. Unmatched junction bases numbered 11, after V lost 3 bases and J lost 3 bases. CDR3 in amino acids: CASSAPPDRVDTEAFF. CDR3 nucleotides: TGTGCCAGCAGCGCGCCACCTGACAGGGTGGACACTGAAGCTTTCTTT.

This clonotype has a count of ten or more. V gene TRBV12-3 or TRBV12-4 combines with J gene TRBJ2-1; 10 positions match TRBD2. This CDR3 has 16 amino acids. Trimming cost V 4 bases and J 3 bases; bases outside gene matches: 6. The CDR3 sequence is CASSSRTSGYYNEQFF. The CDR3 DNA is TGTGCCAGCAGTTCCCGGACTAGCGGCTACTACAATGAGCAGTTCTTC.

In this sample, this clonotype turned up a few times. A much larger clone lies one base from this, so it may be a read error. V usage is TRBV12-3 or TRBV12-4 and J usage is TRBJ2-5; D may be TRBD2 (6 bases). This CDR3 contains 11 residues. V was pared by 2 bases and J by 10 bases, with 8 bases between. CDR3 sequence: CASSLRGIQYF. The CDR3 region has the DNA TGTGCCAGCAGTTTACGGGGGATCCAGTACTTC.

This clonotype turned up a few times. The V and J genes are TRBV5-6 and TRBJ2-7, with TRBD2 matching over 7 bases. J gave up 0 bases and V 5 bases, and 11 bases lay outside the gene matches. Germline CDR1 is SGHDT and CDR2 is YYEEEE. CDR3 length: 16 amino acids. The CDR3 DNA reads TGTGCCAGCAGTCCCCGATTGCGGGAGCACTCCTACGAGCAGTACTTC. This codes for CASSPRLREHSYEQYF.

The V gene is TRBV28, the J gene TRBJ2-2; TRBD1 agrees at 8 bases. This CDR3 is 15 amino acids long. Germline assignment: CDR1 MDHEN and CDR2 SYDVKM. V lost 6 bases to trimming and J lost 6 bases; unmatched junction nucleotides: 9. The CDR3 here is CASRPTGQGSGELFF. Written as DNA, the CDR3 is TGTGCCAGCAGACCAACAGGACAGGGTTCCGGGGAGCTGTTTTTT.

This chain uses TRBV5-6 with TRBJ2-5; D is possibly TRBD1 (6 bases). V was clipped by 3 bases and J by 5 bases, with 14 bases between them. The CDR3 covers 14 residues. Germline loops: CDR1 SGHDT, CDR2 YYEEEE. The CDR3 spells CASSSYRAGETQYF. CDR3 DNA sequence: TGTGCCAGCAGCTCATACAGGGCTGGGGAGACCCAGTACTTC.

This clonotype was recorded a few times. The J gene is TRBJ2-1, the V gene TRBV10-3, with 8 bases matching TRBD2. The length of the CDR3 is 15 residues. The germline CDR1 and CDR2 sequences are ENHRY and SYGVKD. The J segment lost 2 bases and the V segment lost 3 bases, leaving 3 bases of the junction unmatched. CDR3 coding DNA: TGTGCCATCAGTGAACCGGGAGGGACCTACAATGAGCAGTTCTTC. Encoded protein: CAISEPGGTYNEQFF.

This clonotype was counted a few times. The chain's CDR3 is CASSPGAGGGYEQFF. As DNA, the CDR3 is TGTGCCAGCAGTCCGGGAGCGGGAGGGGGTTATGAGCAGTTCTTC. The chain carries TRBV6-1 and TRBJ2-1; 10 bases agree with TRBD2. The CDR3 has 15 amino acids. Trimming at V came to 5 bases and at J to 8 bases, leaving 9 bases not matched to a gene. CDR1 MNHNS and CDR2 SASEGT come from the germline V gene.

This clonotype was detected a few times. The chain recombines TRBV10-3 with TRBJ2-2, with D unresolved. The CDR3 loop spans 13 amino acids. The ends were cut back, 7 bases at V and 5 bases at J, with 11 bases in the middle. CDR1 and CDR2 (germline): ENHRY, SYGVKD. CDR3 coding DNA: TGTGCCATCACCCGCAGAGTTACCGGGGAGCTGTTTTTT. The encoded protein is CAITRRVTGELFF.

This clonotype was found a few times. The chain combines TRBV29-1 with TRBJ2-2; perhaps TRBD2 as D (5 bases). V lost 4 bases and J 1 base, leaving 7 bases between the germline ends. Germline V CDR1 and CDR2: SQVTM, ANQGSEA. The CDR3 totals 13 residues. CDR3 loop: CSVVEGNTGELFF. The CDR3 DNA reads as TGCAGCGTTGTTGAGGGGAACACCGGGGAGCTGTTTTTT.

J is TRBJ2-6 and V is TRBV11-2; D gene uncertain. Germline-derived CDR1 and CDR2 are SGHAT and FQNNGV. Trimming took 0 bases from V and 2 from J, leaving 8 bases between them. CDR3 length: 16 residues. The CDR3 protein is CASSLDPGPGANVLTF. For the CDR3, the DNA is TGTGCCAGCAGCTTAGACCCGGGCCCTGGGGCCAACGTCCTGACTTTC. The full variable domain, with the rest looked up from reference TRBV11-2 and TRBJ2-6, is EAGVAQSPRYKIIEKRQSVAFWCNPISGHATLYWYQQILGQGPKLLIQFQNNGVVDDSQLPKDRFSAERLKGVDSTLKIQPAKLEDSAVYLCASSLDPGPGANVLTFGAGSRLTVL.

In this sample, this clonotype turned up once. Just one base apart from a much larger clone, this may be a read error. The conserved final phenylalanine or tryptophan is absent from the CDR3, which likely points to a read error. The chain joins TRBV6-2 or TRBV6-3 to TRBJ1-1; no reliable D call. The germline gives CDR1 MNHEY, CDR2 SVGEGT. Trimming left V 4 bases short and J 3 bases short, with 6 bases between. The CDR3 has 12 residues. The CDR3 DNA is TGTGCCAGCAGTTCCCGACACACTGAAGCTTTCTCT. Protein sequence: CASSSRHTEAFS.